One and the same sample provided the 3 T cell receptor beta chains below, sequenced in a study of T cells after yellow fever vaccination. TCRdb re-analysed the 5' RACE reads in MiXCR, keeping a single row per CDR3 protein. The sample consists of about 260,000 distinct CDR3 sequences, 10% to 15% of them appearing once. The source was CD4+ T cells sorted from PBMCs, collected 45 days after the yellow fever booster vaccination. These receptors were obtained from a man aged 30 to 39 who received the YFV17D yellow fever vaccine.

This clonotype was seen at least ten times. V gene TRBV20-1 combines with J gene TRBJ2-1; D not certain. Germline CDR1 DFQATT, CDR2 SNEGSKA (reference sequence). This CDR3 has 14 amino acids. The germline V and J ends were trimmed by 0 bases and 3 bases, with 9 bases remaining between them. The CDR3 DNA sequence: TGCAGTGCTAGAGATCAGCGAGGCTACAATGAGCAGTTCTTC. This translates into CSARDQRGYNEQFF.

V is TRBV7-6 and J is TRBJ2-5; a possible D gene is TRBD2 (6 bases). Trimming took 3 bases from V and 3 from J, leaving 17 bases between them. The germline gives CDR1 SGHVS, CDR2 FNYEAQ. This CDR3 is built from 16 residues. The CDR3 DNA reads TGTGCCAGCAGCTTCGGAACGGGAGAACGGAAAGAGACCCAGTACTTC. Translating gives CASSFGTGERKETQYF.

The V and J genes are TRBV7-2 and TRBJ1-2; TRBD1 aligns across 8 bases. V trimming: 5 bases; J trimming: 4 bases; junction bases outside the gene matches: 9. The CDR3 sequence is 15 residues long. From germline, CDR1 is SGHTA and CDR2 FQGNSA. In DNA form, the CDR3 reads TGTGCCAGCAGCGGGAGGACAGGGCCAACCTATGGCTACACCTTC. Amino acids: CASSGRTGPTYGYTF.